This TCR beta chain was documented in a study of tumor and adjacent non-tumor tissue in lung cancer. General study findings and limits: TCR diversity was significantly greater in tumor than normal lung tissue. Top 100 clones took a larger repertoire share in normal lung.

This clonotype has just one count. No antigen is known for it. One end of the junction varies from germline; a read error may be responsible. TCRbeta libraries were built with three rounds of nested PCR, modified from ARM-PCR. TCRdb reprocessed the multiplex PCR reads with MiXCR, giving one entry per CDR3 protein. This sample carries 60,000 to 95,000 distinct CDR3 sequences, over 70% of them seen once, and the ten largest clones take around 12%. RNA was extracted from bulk tissue without any cell sorting. Newly diagnosed lung cancer patients had thoracic surgery in China, August–November 2014, without prior chemotherapy. Looked up from germline, CDR1 is DFQATT and CDR2 is SNEGSKA (reference sequence). This CDR3 is 19 amino acids long.

Sequences were obtained from lung tumor tissue. This chain links TRBV20-1 with TRBJ2-2, with 10 bases matching TRBD2. The source is a woman between 50 and 59 years old with non-small cell lung cancer. The CDR3 bases are TGCAGTGCCATTTCGGGACTAGCGAGAGGAAACGCGAACACCAGGGAGCTGTTTTTT. Its translation: CSAISGLARGNANTRELFF.